This T cell receptor (beta chain) was identified in a study of human T cells and chemical hapten exposure. Concerning this clonotype: Its specificity is unknown.

Overall study results and limits: The immune response of these alopecia patients might not match healthy individuals'.

This CDR3 region has 15 residues. Germline CDR1 reads LGHNA; CDR2 reads YSLEER. With V trimmed by 2 bases and J by 7 bases, 8 bases remained unmatched. Original processing notes: Counting gave a median of around 90,000 TCRs per sample, with values ranging from roughly 20,000 to 750,000. Via MiXCR, TCRdb re-called the RACE reads, giving one row per CDR3 protein. The V and J calls and clone size are TCRdb's, not the authors'. The data hold about 120,000 distinct CDR3 sequences, with 13% observed a single time. The time point denotes: pre-sensitization, week 0. Noted treatment: therapeutic diphenylcyclopropenone sensitization with weekly scalp DPC.

The sequence was collected from a woman between 18 and 29 years old with alopecia areata. Some clones in this sample may be carry-over from other donors' samples. The chain employs TRBV4-3 and TRBJ1-1, with 9 bases identical to TRBD1. Sequenced here: whole blood, sampled in connection with sensitization to the hapten diphenylcyclopropenone (DPC). DNA of the CDR3: TGCGCCAGCAGCCAACGTAGGGACAGGGAGGGTGAAGCTTTCTTT. Translating gives CASSQRRDREGEAFF.